These 6 T cell receptor beta chains were all obtained from the same sample, sequenced in a study of cytomegalovirus exposure and HLA in healthy donors. In the PCR, 60 Vbeta and 13 Jbeta primers were used. The repertoire was sequenced with immunoSEQ multiplex PCR; TCRdb's copy has only in-frame clones and lacks some. The sample consists of some 160,000 clones, roughly 84% of them appearing once. Material for sequencing was PBMCs. The receptors derive from a young woman in good health and CMV-seronegative.

This CDR3 reads CASSPRRGLAGGLWLDTQYF. CDR3 coding DNA: TGTGCCAGCAGCCCGCGCCGGGGACTAGCGGGGGGGCTATGGCTAGATACGCAGTATTTT. The chain has TRBV4-2 and TRBJ2-3, with 16 bases that match TRBD2. Looked up from germline, CDR1 is LGHNA and CDR2 is YNFKEQ. The CDR3 has 20 residues. Unmatched junction bases numbered 15, after V lost 4 bases and J lost 5 bases.

This rearrangement joins TRBV5-6 to TRBJ2-7; D is perhaps TRBD1 (8 bases). The V gene's germline CDR1 is SGHDT and CDR2 YYEEEE. The CDR3 sequence is 14 residues long. V was clipped by 2 bases and J by 3 bases, with 12 bases between them. CDR3 loop: CASSFTGGVYEQYF. DNA for the CDR3: TGTGCCAGCAGCTTTACAGGGGGGGTCTACGAGCAGTACTTC. The full variable domain, rest sourced from reference TRBV5-6 and TRBJ2-7, is DAGVTQSPTHLIKTRGQQVTLRCSPKSGHDTVSWYQQALGQGPQFIFQYYEEEERQRGNFPDRFSGHQFPNYSSELNVNALLLGDSALYLCASSFTGGVYEQYFGPGTRLTVT.

This sequence joins TRBV11-3 and TRBJ2-3, with TRBD2 matching 12 bases. The trim removed 1 base at V and 0 bases at J, leaving 2 bases unmatched. Germline V CDR1 and CDR2: SGHNT, YENEEA. The CDR3 length is 17 residues. The CDR3 DNA follows: TGTGCCAGCAGCTTAGGACTAGCGGGGGCTAGCACAGATACGCAGTATTTT. Protein sequence: CASSLGLAGASTDTQYF.

This chain uses TRBV10-3 with TRBJ2-1, with a weak D call TRBD1 (6 bases). Looked up from germline, CDR1 is ENHRY and CDR2 is SYGVKD. The CDR3 length is 17 residues. The V end was cut by 6 bases, the J end by 1 base, with 19 bases between. The CDR3 loop is CAIRYLKGVASYNEQFF. The CDR3 DNA reads TGTGCCATCAGATACCTTAAGGGGGTAGCGTCCTACAATGAGCAGTTCTTC.

V gene TRBV11-2 combines with J gene TRBJ1-1; D uncertain. The CDR3 sequence is 15 residues long. V lost 5 bases and J 0 bases, leaving 13 bases between the germline ends. Per the germline V gene, CDR1 is SGHAT and CDR2 is FQNNGV. This chain's CDR3 is CASSPGGAMNTEAFF. In nucleotides, the CDR3 is TGTGCCAGCAGCCCTGGAGGTGCAATGAACACTGAAGCTTTCTTT.

The count of this clone is one. This chain links TRBV16 with TRBJ1-2, with D perhaps TRBD1 (6 bases). This CDR3 has 14 amino acids. The V end lost 1 base, the J end lost 6 bases, and 12 bases lay between the germline ends. From germline, CDR1 is KGHSY and CDR2 FQNENV. The CDR3 is CASSQLAQGNGYTF. The CDR3 DNA is TGTGCCAGCAGCCAATTGGCACAGGGTAATGGCTACACCTTC.